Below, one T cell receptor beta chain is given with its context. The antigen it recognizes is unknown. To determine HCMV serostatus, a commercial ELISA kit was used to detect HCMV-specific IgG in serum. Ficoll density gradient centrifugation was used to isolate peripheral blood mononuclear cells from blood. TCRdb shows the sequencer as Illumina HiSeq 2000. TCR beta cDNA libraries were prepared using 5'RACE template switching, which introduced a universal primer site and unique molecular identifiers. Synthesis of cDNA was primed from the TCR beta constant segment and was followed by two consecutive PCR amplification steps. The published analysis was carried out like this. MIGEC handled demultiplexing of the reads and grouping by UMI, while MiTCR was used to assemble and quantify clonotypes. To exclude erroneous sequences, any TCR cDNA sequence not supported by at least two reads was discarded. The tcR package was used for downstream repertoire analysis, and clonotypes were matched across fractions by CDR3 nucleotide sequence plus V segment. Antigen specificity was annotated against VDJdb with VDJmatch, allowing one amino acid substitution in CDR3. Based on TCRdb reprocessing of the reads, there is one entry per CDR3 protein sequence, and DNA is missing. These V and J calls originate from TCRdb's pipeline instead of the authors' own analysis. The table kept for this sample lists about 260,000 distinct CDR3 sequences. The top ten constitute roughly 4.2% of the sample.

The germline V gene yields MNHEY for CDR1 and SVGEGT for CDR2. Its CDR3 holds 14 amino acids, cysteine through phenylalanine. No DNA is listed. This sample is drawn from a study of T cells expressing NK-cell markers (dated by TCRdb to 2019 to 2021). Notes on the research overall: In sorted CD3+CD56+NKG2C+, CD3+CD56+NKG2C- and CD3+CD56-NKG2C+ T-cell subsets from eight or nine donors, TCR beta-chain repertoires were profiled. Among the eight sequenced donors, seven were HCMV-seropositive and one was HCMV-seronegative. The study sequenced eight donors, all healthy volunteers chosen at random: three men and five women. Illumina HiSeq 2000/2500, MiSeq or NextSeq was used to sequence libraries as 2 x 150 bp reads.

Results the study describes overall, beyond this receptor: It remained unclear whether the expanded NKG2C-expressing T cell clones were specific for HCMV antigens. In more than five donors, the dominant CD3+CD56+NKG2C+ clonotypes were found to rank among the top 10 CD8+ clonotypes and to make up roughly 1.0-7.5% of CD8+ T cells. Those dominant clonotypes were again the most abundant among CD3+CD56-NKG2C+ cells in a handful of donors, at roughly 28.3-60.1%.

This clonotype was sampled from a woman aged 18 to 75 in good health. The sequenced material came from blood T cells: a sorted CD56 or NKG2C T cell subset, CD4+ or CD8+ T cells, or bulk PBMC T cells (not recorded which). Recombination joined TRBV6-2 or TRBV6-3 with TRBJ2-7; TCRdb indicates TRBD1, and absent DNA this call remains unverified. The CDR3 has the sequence CASSAQTGVYEQYF.